These 21 T cell receptor beta chains were all obtained from the same sample, sequenced in a study of blood T cell repertoires in COVID-19. Libraries were prepared by immunoSEQ multiplex PCR; TCRdb keeps only in-frame clonotypes and omits some of them. Here the sample spans 200,000 to 250,000 clones, more than 75% being singletons. The specimen was PBMCs or T cells enriched from blood (not recorded which). The receptors here all came from a man aged 30-40 years with acute COVID-19.

This clone showed up just once. The J gene is TRBJ1-4, the V gene TRBV3-1 (or the pseudogene TRBV3-2); D may be TRBD1 (5 bases). This CDR3 region has 15 residues. Deletions cut 0 bases from V and 10 bases from J, with 15 bases between. Germline V gene data show CDR1 as LGHDT and CDR2 as YNNKEL (reference sequence). DNA for the CDR3: TGTGCCAGCAGCCAAGAGGTGATACAGGAGGGAAAACTGTTTTTT. It yields the protein CASSQEVIQEGKLFF.

The chain uses TRBV27 and TRBJ1-5; D unclear. This CDR3 contains 15 residues. In germline, CDR1 is MNHEY, CDR2 SMNVEV (reference sequence). Trimming cost V 4 bases and J 4 bases, with 14 bases left between them. The CDR3, as DNA: TGTGCCAGCAGTTCTTCATCTCGGGTGAATCAGCCCCAGCATTTT. This codes for CASSSSSRVNQPQHF.

With respect to this clone: This specimen includes other DNA sequences encoding the same CDR3. The chain carries TRBV30 and TRBJ1-1; no definite D call. The V and J ends lost 2 bases and 3 bases respectively, with 10 bases between them. Germline CDR1 is GTSNPN and CDR2 is SVGIG (reference sequence). The length of the CDR3 is 13 residues. CDR3 DNA: TGTGCCTGGAGTTCGAGGAGGGACACTGAAGCTTTCTTT. It specifies CAWSSRRDTEAFF.

V gene TRBV30 combines with J gene TRBJ1-4; 8 nucleotides line up with TRBD1. The CDR3 is made up of 12 amino acids. CDR1 is GTSNPN and CDR2 is SVGIG in the germline V gene (reference sequence). Trimming removed 5 bases from V and 6 bases from J; junction bases left unmatched: 2. CDR3: CAWGDRHEKLFF. As DNA, the CDR3 is TGTGCCTGGGGGGACAGGCATGAAAAACTGTTTTTT.

The chain is built from TRBV7-3 and TRBJ2-2; D perhaps matches TRBD2 (6 bases). Trimming left V 5 bases short and J 4 bases short, with 14 bases between. From germline, CDR1 is SGHTA and CDR2 FQGTGA. The CDR3 totals 15 residues. CDR3 region: CASSPRGAGTGELFF. CDR3 coding DNA: TGTGCCAGCAGCCCCCGCGGGGCGGGCACCGGGGAGCTGTTTTTT. The whole variable domain, filled in from reference TRBV7-3 and TRBJ2-2, reads GAGVSQTPSNKVTEKGKYVELRCDPISGHTALYWYRQSLGQGPEFLIYFQGTGAADDSGLPNDRFFAVRPEGSVSTLKIQRTERGDSAVYLCASSPRGAGTGELFFGEGSRLTVL.

The chain uses TRBV9 and TRBJ2-7; TRBD2 is a possible D gene (6 bases). CDR3 length equals 14 residues. V lost 0 bases and J 4 bases, leaving 11 bases between the germline ends. Germline V gene sequence: CDR1 SGDLS, CDR2 YYNGEE. The CDR3 spells CASSVGVGTYEQYF. For the CDR3, the DNA is TGTGCCAGCAGCGTAGGCGTAGGGACTTACGAGCAGTACTTC.

V gene TRBV11-1 combines with J gene TRBJ2-3; D is possibly TRBD2 (5 bases). This CDR3 comprises 15 residues. Germline V gene data show CDR1 as SGHAT and CDR2 as FQDESV (reference sequence). The V end was cut by 1 base, the J end by 3 bases, with 11 bases between. The CDR3 coding sequence is TGTGCCAGCAGCTTAGTAGGCGGCGGGACAGATACGCAGTATTTT. It is translated as CASSLVGGGTDTQYF.

J is TRBJ1-4 and V is TRBV19, with no clear D. Between the trimmed V and J ends, which lost 6 bases and 8 bases, there was a span of 19 bases. The CDR3 runs to 15 residues. CDR1 and CDR2 (germline): LNHDA, SQIVND (reference sequence). This chain's CDR3 is CASRATGVTGEKLFF. The CDR3 region has the DNA TGTGCCAGTAGAGCAACCGGGGTCACGGGCGAAAAACTGTTTTTT.

The V call is TRBV7-9, the J call TRBJ2-7; TRBD2 aligns across 11 bases. Germline V gene sequence: CDR1 SEHNR, CDR2 FQNEAQ (reference sequence). CDR3 length: 15 amino acids. With V trimmed by 4 bases and J by 0 bases, 2 bases remained unmatched. The CDR3 sequence is CASSSSGGFSYEQYF. The CDR3 DNA follows: TGTGCCAGCAGCTCTAGCGGGGGGTTCTCCTACGAGCAGTACTTC. Combining the CDR3 with reference TRBV7-9 and TRBJ2-7 gives the whole variable domain DTGVSQNPRHKITKRGQNVTFRCDPISEHNRLYWYRQTLGQGPEFLTYFQNEAQLEKSRLLSDRFSAERPKGSFSTLEIQRTEQGDSAMYLCASSSSGGFSYEQYFGPGTRLTVT.

This sequence joins TRBV9 and TRBJ2-7, with a possible D match to TRBD1 (5 bases). Germline loops: CDR1 SGDLS, CDR2 YYNGEE. The CDR3 sequence is 14 residues long. V gave up 0 bases and J gave up 2 bases, with 9 bases separating them. The CDR3 protein is CASSVVAGPYEQYF. DNA of the CDR3: TGTGCCAGCAGCGTAGTGGCAGGGCCCTACGAGCAGTACTTC.

CDR3 sequence: CASSLDPGPYNEQFF. DNA for the CDR3: TGCGCCAGCAGCTTAGACCCTGGGCCCTACAATGAGCAGTTCTTC. The chain combines TRBV5-1 with TRBJ2-1; no firm D call. V dropped 2 bases and J dropped 2 bases, with 11 bases sitting between them. There are 15 residues in the CDR3. Germline V gene data show CDR1 as SGHRS and CDR2 as YFSETQ.

V gene TRBV2 combines with J gene TRBJ1-1; D not resolved. With 1 base removed from V and 3 bases from J, the gap between germline ends came to 6 bases. The CDR3 length is 13 residues. The V gene's germline CDR1 is SNHLY and CDR2 FYNNEI. CDR3 bases: TGTGCCAGCAGTGAAGAGGGAGACACTGAAGCTTTCTTT. It specifies CASSEEGDTEAFF.

The V gene is TRBV10-2, the J gene TRBJ2-1, with D maybe TRBD1 (6 bases). The CDR3 spans 15 residues. Trimming took off 0 bases at V and 10 bases at J, with 16 bases between the two ends. The germline CDR1 and CDR2 sequences are WSHSY and SAAADI. CDR3 loop: CASSESRGGQGEQFF. CDR3 nucleotide sequence: TGCGCCAGCAGTGAGTCGCGCGGAGGTCAGGGGGAGCAGTTCTTC.

The rearrangement uses TRBV6-5 and TRBJ1-2; D is perhaps TRBD1 (5 bases). Deletions cut 7 bases from V and 9 bases from J, with 18 bases between. The CDR3 length is 13 residues. Germline loops: CDR1 MNHEY, CDR2 SVGAGI. The CDR3 sequence is CASTQGGDTSYTF. CDR3 DNA sequence: TGTGCCAGCACCCAGGGTGGCGACACGAGCTACACCTTC.

J is TRBJ2-5 and V is TRBV6-5, with D maybe TRBD1 (6 bases). Germline loops: CDR1 MNHEY, CDR2 SVGAGI. V was cut by 2 bases and J by 5 bases, with 18 bases left in between. The CDR3 runs 16 residues. The CDR3 loop is CASSYSGNRAGETQYF. The CDR3 region has the DNA TGTGCCAGCAGTTACAGCGGAAACAGGGCCGGGGAGACCCAGTACTTC.

This clone occurred a few times. In DNA form, the CDR3 reads TGTGCCAGCAGCGGGACAGGGGTGACTGAAGCTTTCTTT. Translated, it gives CASSGTGVTEAFF. The chain has TRBV9 and TRBJ1-1; 9 positions match TRBD1. CDR1 is SGDLS, CDR2 YYNGEE, per germline. The CDR3 is 13 amino acids. J gave up 5 bases and V 3 bases, and 2 bases lay outside the gene matches.

This clone was seen a few times. V is TRBV30 and J is TRBJ1-1; D is unresolved. CDR1 is GTSNPN and CDR2 is SVGIG in the germline V gene (reference sequence). This CDR3 has 13 residues. V dropped 2 bases and J dropped 2 bases, with 9 bases sitting between them. This CDR3 is CAWSPRDNTEAFF. CDR3 sequence (DNA): TGTGCCTGGAGTCCCCGGGATAACACTGAAGCTTTCTTT.

The chain links TRBV6-5 to TRBJ2-2; the D gene is possibly TRBD2 (5 bases). Germline V gene data show CDR1 as MNHEY and CDR2 as SVGAGI. Trimming took off 6 bases at V and 6 bases at J, with 14 bases between the two ends. The CDR3 runs to 14 residues. CDR3 residues: CASRDREKAGELFF. The CDR3 nucleotides read TGTGCCAGCAGGGACCGGGAAAAAGCCGGGGAGCTGTTTTTT.

The chain links TRBV12-3 or TRBV12-4 to TRBJ2-7; perhaps TRBD1 as D (5 bases). V lost 3 bases to trimming and J lost 4 bases, with 7 bases between them. The CDR3 loop spans 12 amino acids. CDR3 nucleotide sequence: TGTGCCAGCAGTTTTCAGGGTTACGAGCAGTACTTC. The encoded protein is CASSFQGYEQYF.

This chain joins TRBV19 and TRBJ1-4, with D perhaps matching TRBD1 (6 bases). The CDR3 is 14 residues long. The germline V gene encodes CDR1 LNHDA and CDR2 SQIVND (reference sequence). V dropped 2 bases and J dropped 7 bases, with 11 bases sitting between them. CDR3 residues: CASSINREIEKLFF. The CDR3 DNA is TGTGCCAGTAGTATAAACAGGGAAATTGAAAAACTGTTTTTT.

DNA of the CDR3: TGTGCCAGCAGCTTAGGTACTAGCGGGGGGATTCTACGTTACAATGAGCAGTTCTTC. Its translation is CASSLGTSGGILRYNEQFF. V usage is TRBV7-2 and J usage is TRBJ2-1; the match to TRBD2 covers 12 bases. Germline trimming cut 1 base from V and 4 bases from J; bases unmatched to any gene: 11. The CDR3 is 19 residues long. Germline lookup yields CDR1 SGHTA and CDR2 FQGNSA. The full variable domain, with the rest looked up from reference TRBV7-2 and TRBJ2-1, is GAGVSQSPSNKVTEKGKDVELRCDPISGHTALYWYRQSLGQGLEFLIYFQGNSAPDKSGLPSDRFSAERTGGSVSTLTIQRTQQEDSAVYLCASSLGTSGGILRYNEQFFGPGTRLTVL.